This T cell receptor (beta chain) comes out of a study of T cells in Graves' hyperthyroidism and ophthalmopathy. The study's findings and limits: Ophthalmopathy prediction by the model preceded onset by a median about 6 months.

CDR1 is MDHEN and CDR2 is SYDVKM in the germline V gene. The CDR3 length is 16 residues. V trimming: 5 bases; J trimming: 4 bases; junction bases outside the gene matches: 9. The table lists this clonotype with many counts. The antigen is undetermined. Amplification targeted TCR beta CDR3 regions from RNA transcripts. TCR CDR3 regions were first amplified by RT-PCR with HTBI primers. TCRdb analysed the multiplex PCR reads with MiXCR anew, one entry per CDR3 protein. The sample lists a few hundred thousand distinct CDR3 sequences, roughly 22% seen once, with 45% to 50% in the top ten. Sequencing was performed on blood. The gene calls are TRBV28 and TRBJ2-1; the match to TRBD1 covers 9 bases. This clonotype was sampled from a woman in her 70s with Graves' ophthalmopathy. The CDR3 loop is CASSQDRQGGYNEQFF. DNA for the CDR3: TGTGCCAGCAGTCAGGACCGACAGGGGGGTTACAATGAGCAGTTCTTC.